This T cell receptor (beta chain) came from a study of blood T cells in healthy people across ages. This clonotype has more than one count but fewer than ten. Through a sample-barcoded 5' primer and a J-beta primer mix, a second PCR was run for roughly 7 to 11 cycles. TCRdb re-called the 5' RACE reads with MiXCR, one entry per CDR3 protein. Of about 1,600,000 distinct CDR3 sequences listed, approximately 38% are singletons. Those donating, healthy Caucasian individuals from Russia, were aged roughly 6 to 100. Germline V gene sequence: CDR1 SGHDN, CDR2 FVKESK. The CDR3 totals 16 residues. The trim removed 5 bases at V and 5 bases at J, leaving 11 bases unmatched.

This clonotype was obtained from a woman between 18 and 30 years old in good health. This rearrangement joins TRBV14 to TRBJ2-5, with TRBD2 identical over 10 bases. Sequenced material: blood. The CDR3: CASSGIPGLAQETQYF. The CDR3 coding sequence is TGTGCCAGCAGCGGTATTCCGGGACTAGCGCAGGAGACCCAGTACTTC.